The 25 T cell receptor beta chains listed next were all sequenced from one sample in a study of chemoradiotherapy in HPV16-positive cancers. Only in-frame clones appear in the TCRdb table, and some are missing; sequencing was by immunoSEQ multiplex PCR. The sample lists 10,000 to 15,000 clones; around 68% were seen once. The specimen was collected from a patient who underwent chemoradiotherapy. These TCRs come from a human donor with HPV-associated anogenital cancer.

The count of this clone is one. The CDR3 spells CASSYNPQETQYF. CDR3 coding DNA: TGTGCCAGCAGCTATAATCCCCAAGAGACCCAGTACTTC. The chain has TRBV11-3 and TRBJ2-5; D gene unclear. The CDR3 is made up of 13 amino acids. V was clipped by 4 bases and J by 1 base, with 7 bases between them. CDR1 is SGHNT, CDR2 YENEEA, per germline.

The V call is TRBV6-1, the J call TRBJ1-6; D unresolved. The germline V gene has CDR1 MNHNS and CDR2 SASEGT. Trimming removed 6 bases at V and 5 bases at J, with 14 bases between. The CDR3 totals 15 residues. The CDR3 loop is CASRGGRVDNSPLHF. CDR3 sequence (DNA): TGTGCCAGCAGAGGCGGGAGAGTCGATAATTCACCCCTCCACTTT.

V gene TRBV28 combines with J gene TRBJ2-2; D call uncertain. Per germline, CDR1 MDHEN and CDR2 SYDVKM. This CDR3 comprises 16 residues. The ends were cut back, 2 bases at V and 2 bases at J, with 12 bases in the middle. The CDR3 DNA follows: TGTGCCAGCAGTTTAGGGTGGGGAATCAACACCGGGGAGCTGTTTTTT. Translating gives CASSLGWGINTGELFF. The full variable domain, with the rest looked up from reference TRBV28 and TRBJ2-2, is DVKVTQSSRYLVKRTGEKVFLECVQDMDHENMFWYRQDPGLGLRLIYFSYDVKMKEKGDIPEGYSVSREKKERFSLILESASTNQTSMYLCASSLGWGINTGELFFGEGSRLTVL.

This chain uses TRBV5-6 with TRBJ2-5; D remains unclear. The CDR3 runs to 11 residues. The V gene's germline CDR1 is SGHDT and CDR2 YYEEEE. V was shortened by 0 bases and J by 3 bases, with 0 bases between the two germline ends. For the CDR3, the DNA is TGTGCCAGCAGCTTGGAAGAGACCCAGTACTTC. Its protein product is CASSLEETQYF.

This clone was counted a single time. The chain couples TRBV6-1 to TRBJ2-7; D is unclear. Germline V lookup: CDR1 MNHNS, CDR2 SASEGT. Between the trimmed V and J ends, which lost 6 bases and 6 bases, there was a span of 12 bases. The CDR3 sequence is 12 residues long. The CDR3 reads CASSEPLSEQYF. The CDR3 nucleotides are TGTGCCAGCAGCGAACCTCTTAGCGAGCAGTACTTC.

The V gene is TRBV30, the J gene TRBJ1-1; no clear D. The germline V gene encodes CDR1 GTSNPN and CDR2 SVGIG (reference sequence). Trimming removed 0 bases at V and 4 bases at J, with 9 bases between. CDR3 length: 13 residues. For the CDR3, the DNA is TGTGCCTGGAGTGTACGGCCCGGCACTGAAGCTTTCTTT. Its protein is CAWSVRPGTEAFF. Together with reference TRBV30 and TRBJ1-1, the CDR3 gives the full variable domain: SQTIHQWPATLVQPVGSPLSLECTVEGTSNPNLYWYRQAAGRGLQLLFYSVGIGQISSEVPQNLSASRPQDRQFILSSKKLLLSDSGFYLCAWSVRPGTEAFFGQGTRLTVV.

In its sample, this clone was seen once. This chain joins TRBV28 and TRBJ1-6; the match to TRBD1 covers 12 bases. Trimming removed 7 bases from V and 10 bases from J; junction bases left unmatched: 11. Germline CDR1 is MDHEN and CDR2 is SYDVKM. The CDR3 is 16 amino acids. The CDR3 loop reads CASTLGTGGAESPLHF. In nucleotides, the CDR3 is TGTGCCAGCACCTTGGGGACAGGGGGCGCCGAATCACCCCTCCACTTT.

The CDR3 DNA sequence: TGTGCCATCAGTGACGCCGGGACAGGGAACTATGGCTACACCTTC. Protein: CAISDAGTGNYGYTF. V and J are TRBV10-3 and TRBJ1-2; TRBD1 matches at 9 bases. The CDR3 is made up of 15 amino acids. V lost 3 bases to trimming and J lost 2 bases; unmatched junction nucleotides: 4. In germline, CDR1 is ENHRY, CDR2 SYGVKD.

The V gene is TRBV9, the J gene TRBJ2-5; 9 bases fit TRBD2. V trimming: 0 bases; J trimming: 1 base; junction bases outside the gene matches: 4. Germline CDR1 reads SGDLS; CDR2 reads YYNGEE. This CDR3 spans 16 amino acids. CDR3 residues: CASSVVTAGGQETQYF. For the CDR3, the DNA is TGTGCCAGCAGCGTAGTTACAGCGGGGGGCCAAGAGACCCAGTACTTC.

This chain joins TRBV5-1 and TRBJ2-1; D perhaps matches TRBD1 (6 bases). Germline V gives CDR1 SGHRS, CDR2 YFSETQ. CDR3 size: 15 residues. V gave up 4 bases and J gave up 6 bases, with 17 bases separating them. The CDR3 coding sequence is TGCGCCAGCAGCCTGCGGACAGTTACGTTCAATGAGCAGTTCTTC. As protein: CASSLRTVTFNEQFF.

V gene TRBV9 combines with J gene TRBJ1-2; no reliable D call. CDR1 and CDR2 from the germline V gene are SGDLS and YYNGEE. Trimming cost V 0 bases and J 2 bases, with 5 bases left between them. The CDR3 is made up of 13 amino acids. The chain's CDR3 is CASSVEWNYGYTF. The CDR3 DNA follows: TGTGCCAGCAGCGTAGAATGGAACTATGGCTACACCTTC.

V gene TRBV5-1 combines with J gene TRBJ1-2; no firm D call. Germline values: CDR1 SGHRS, CDR2 YFSETQ. The CDR3 consists of 14 residues. The V gene lost 0 bases and the J gene lost 6 bases, with 12 bases spanning the gap. DNA for the CDR3: TGCGCCAGCAGCTTGGGGCCAGCCGAGGATGGCTACACCTTC. Translating gives CASSLGPAEDGYTF.

This clone has just one count. The chain recombines TRBV7-3 with TRBJ1-2; 11 bases line up with TRBD1. The CDR3 totals 16 residues. V lost 4 bases to trimming and J lost 2 bases; unmatched junction nucleotides: 6. Germline CDR1 and CDR2: SGHTA and FQGTGA. The CDR3 nucleotides read TGTGCCAGCAGCTCAAGAGGGGACAGGGGGAACTATGGCTACACCTTC. It specifies CASSSRGDRGNYGYTF.

The rearrangement links TRBV27 to TRBJ2-2; the D gene could be TRBD1 or TRBD2 (6 bases each). Germline CDR1 reads MNHEY; CDR2 reads SMNVEV (reference sequence). This CDR3 spans 16 amino acids. Trimming pared 4 bases from V and 3 bases from J, leaving 15 bases between. The CDR3 DNA sequence: TGTGCCAGCAGTTCGTTAGGGGGGCCCCACACCGGGGAGCTGTTTTTT. This sequence encodes CASSSLGGPHTGELFF.

This clone occurred a few times. The chain recombines TRBV6-5 with TRBJ2-7; D is uncertain. Between the trimmed V and J ends, which lost 5 bases and 7 bases, there was a span of 18 bases. CDR1 and CDR2 from the germline V gene are MNHEY and SVGAGI. The CDR3 has 14 amino acids. The CDR3 DNA sequence: TGTGCCAGCAGTCGGTCGAAGGGCGCTGGGGAGCAGTACTTC. Protein product: CASSRSKGAGEQYF.

J is TRBJ1-3 and V is TRBV14; D uncertain. Germline V gives CDR1 SGHDN, CDR2 FVKESK. V was trimmed by 4 bases and J by 1 base, leaving 14 bases between them. The length of the CDR3 is 16 residues. The CDR3 DNA reads as TGTGCCAGCAGCCCAATACAGCGGTTTTCTGGAAACACCATATATTTT. Translating gives CASSPIQRFSGNTIYF.

The rearrangement links TRBV30 to TRBJ2-3, with D hard to call. Between the trimmed V and J ends, which lost 8 bases and 0 bases, there was a span of 12 bases. The germline CDR1 and CDR2 sequences are GTSNPN and SVGIG (reference sequence). CDR3 size: 13 residues. CDR3 bases: TGTGCCGGGTCCTCCAAGAGCACAGATACGCAGTATTTT. Translating gives CAGSSKSTDTQYF.

This clone was recorded a few times. The rearrangement joins TRBV4-2 to TRBJ1-1, with unresolved D. CDR1 is LGHNA, CDR2 YNFKEQ, per germline. The CDR3 is made up of 13 amino acids. V lost 0 bases and J lost 11, with 13 bases in between. CDR3 in amino acids: CASSQDTQTEAFF. The CDR3 nucleotides read TGTGCCAGCAGCCAAGATACCCAAACCGAGGCTTTCTTT.

The chain links TRBV30 to TRBJ1-2, with unresolved D. Trimming cost V 4 bases and J 8 bases, with 17 bases left between them. Germline V gives CDR1 GTSNPN, CDR2 SVGIG (reference sequence). The CDR3 consists of 13 residues. As DNA, the CDR3 is TGTGCCTGGACCCTAGGGAGGGTTGGAGGCTACACCTTC. Translated, it gives CAWTLGRVGGYTF. Combining the CDR3 with reference TRBV30 and TRBJ1-2 gives the whole variable domain SQTIHQWPATLVQPVGSPLSLECTVEGTSNPNLYWYRQAAGRGLQLLFYSVGIGQISSEVPQNLSASRPQDRQFILSSKKLLLSDSGFYLCAWTLGRVGGYTFGSGTRLTVV.

The rearrangement links TRBV28 to TRBJ1-1; possible D gene TRBD1, 6 bases. The CDR3 extends over 13 amino acids. Germline CDR1 reads MDHEN; CDR2 reads SYDVKM. V lost 6 bases, J lost 11 bases, and 19 bases lay in between. The CDR3 sequence is CASSPPGALKAFF. The CDR3 nucleotides read TGTGCCAGCAGCCCTCCGGGGGCTTTGAAGGCTTTCTTT.

V is TRBV29-1 and J is TRBJ2-7; D is unclear. The CDR3 totals 11 residues. V was cut by 1 base and J by 2 bases, with 3 bases left in between. In germline, CDR1 is SQVTM, CDR2 ANQGSEA. The CDR3 coding sequence is TGCAGCGTTGAAGTCGCCTACGAGCAGTACTTC. It translates to CSVEVAYEQYF.

The chain employs TRBV27 and TRBJ1-5, with a tentative D call TRBD1 (6 bases). CDR3 length: 15 residues. The V end lost 0 bases, the J end lost 6 bases, and 12 bases lay between the germline ends. CDR1 is MNHEY and CDR2 is SMNVEV in the germline V gene (reference sequence). The CDR3 nucleotides are TGTGCCAGCAGTTTATCGATGGGGGCGGGTCAGCCCCAGCATTTT. The encoded protein is CASSLSMGAGQPQHF.

V and J are TRBV5-1 and TRBJ2-3; 8 bases align to TRBD2. In germline, CDR1 is SGHRS, CDR2 YFSETQ. V was pared by 4 bases and J by 2 bases, with 9 bases of the junction left unmatched. This CDR3 contains 16 residues. As DNA, the CDR3 is TGCGCCAGCAGCCCACAAACGGGGGGGTTCACAGATACGCAGTATTTT. This encodes CASSPQTGGFTDTQYF.

This chain connects TRBV15 to TRBJ1-1; D possibly corresponds to TRBD1 (6 bases). Germline assignment: CDR1 LNHNV and CDR2 YYDKDF (reference sequence). Between the trimmed V and J ends, which lost 5 bases and 10 bases, there was a span of 26 bases. The CDR3 runs to 16 residues. Here the CDR3 DNA reads TGTGCCACCAGCCCAGTCTCGGACAGCGGCCTTTTTGGAGCTTTCTTT. It encodes CATSPVSDSGLFGAFF. Together with reference TRBV15 and TRBJ1-1, the CDR3 gives the full variable domain: DAMVIQNPRYQVTQFGKPVTLSCSQTLNHNVMYWYQQKSSQAPKLLFHYYDKDFNNEADTPDNFQSRRPNTSFCFLDIRSPGLGDTAMYLCATSPVSDSGLFGAFFGQGTRLTVV.

The V gene is TRBV7-9, the J gene TRBJ2-3; D not resolved. Trimming removed 3 bases at V and 4 bases at J, with 5 bases between. Germline values: CDR1 SEHNR, CDR2 FQNEAQ (reference sequence). The CDR3 sequence is 12 residues long. The CDR3, as DNA: TGTGCCAGCAGCTTTGGGGCAGATACGCAGTATTTT. The encoded protein is CASSFGADTQYF.